This TCR beta chain was observed in a study of metastatic and nonmetastatic thyroid tumors. Study outcomes and limitations: A significant increase in TCR beta diversity was reportedly seen in malignant thyroid tumors relative to benign nodules, in blood and tumor.

In the authors' workflow: CDR3 differences across clinicopathological groups were used to build a distant-metastasis classifier for papillary thyroid cancer. TCRdb re-called the PCR reads with MiXCR. What appears here as the V and J calls and clone size reflects TCRdb's work, not the paper's. The table records around 30,000 clones, 16% of them present only once. No patient received treatment before thyroid surgery. This clone has ten or more counts. Antigen: not known. This same CDR3 is encoded by further DNA sequences in the sample. The germline V gene has CDR1 MDHEN and CDR2 SYDVKM. J lost 4 bases, V lost 6 bases, and 8 bases had no gene match. The length of the CDR3 is 14 residues.

The chain joins TRBV28 to TRBJ1-2; 7 nucleotides line up with TRBD1. Input material: blood. The sequence was collected from a female donor with papillary thyroid cancer or a benign thyroid nodule (not recorded which). Some clones in this sample may be carry-over from other donors' samples. CDR3 residues: CASSPIQGPYGYTF. CDR3 bases: TGTGCCAGCAGCCCAATACAGGGGCCCTATGGCTACACCTTC.